Presented here are 24 T cell receptor beta chains from one specimen sequenced in a study of shared clonotypes between healthy human individuals. TCRdb's copy holds only in-frame clones and misses some; the assay was immunoSEQ multiplex PCR. The sample yields about 1.9 million clones, just over 90% seen once. Only CD45RO-negative cells positively selected for CCR7 counted as naive CD8 cells, so terminally differentiated effector memory CD45RA+ cells were excluded. What was sequenced was naive CD8+ T cells from PBMCs. The receptors originated from a man in his late teens or twenties in good health. Some clones in this sample may be carry-over from other donors' samples.

The chain is built from TRBV5-1 and TRBJ2-7; a possible D gene is TRBD1 (5 bases). The CDR3 is 17 residues long. With 0 bases removed from V and 6 bases from J, the gap between germline ends came to 22 bases. The V gene's germline CDR1 is SGHRS and CDR2 YFSETQ. CDR3: CASSLAKGQPSLGEQYF. CDR3 nucleotide sequence: TGCGCCAGCAGCTTGGCCAAAGGACAACCCTCTCTTGGCGAGCAGTACTTC. Based on the CDR3 plus reference TRBV5-1 and TRBJ2-7, the full variable domain is KAGVTQTPRYLIKTRGQQVTLSCSPISGHRSVSWYQQTPGQGLQFLFEYFSETQRNKGNFPGRFSGRQFSNSRSEMNVSTLELGDSALYLCASSLAKGQPSLGEQYFGPGTRLTVT.

The chain carries TRBV5-1 and TRBJ2-3; 7 bases are shared with TRBD2. This CDR3 has 13 amino acids. Germline CDR1 is SGHRS and CDR2 is YFSETQ. After removal of 5 bases from V and 5 bases from J, the junction contained 5 bases not matched to a gene. The CDR3: CASRGPSGDTQYF. In DNA form, the CDR3 reads TGCGCCAGCAGAGGTCCTAGCGGAGATACGCAGTATTTT.

This chain joins TRBV5-1 and TRBJ1-2; no definite D call. The CDR3 sequence is 15 residues long. V was shortened by 4 bases and J by 2 bases, with 15 bases between the two germline ends. Germline CDR1 reads SGHRS; CDR2 reads YFSETQ. This chain's CDR3 is CASSPRPTNNYGYTF. In DNA, the CDR3 is TGCGCCAGCAGCCCCCGCCCGACAAACAACTATGGCTACACCTTC.

This clone came up once. The chain has TRBV5-4 and TRBJ2-7, with 7 positions matching TRBD1. The CDR3 extends over 15 amino acids. In germline, CDR1 is SGHNT, CDR2 YYREEE (reference sequence). The trim removed 1 base at V and 4 bases at J, leaving 8 bases unmatched. CDR3: CASSLLEGGPYEQYF. In nucleotides, the CDR3 is TGTGCCAGCAGCTTGTTGGAAGGGGGCCCTTACGAGCAGTACTTC. The full variable domain, its missing parts supplied by reference TRBV5-4 and TRBJ2-7, is ETGVTQSPTHLIKTRGQQVTLRCSSQSGHNTVSWYQQALGQGPQFIFQYYREEENGRGNFPPRFSGLQFPNYSSELNVNALELDDSALYLCASSLLEGGPYEQYFGPGTRLTVT.

The chain recombines TRBV10-3 with TRBJ2-7; D not resolved. The CDR3 totals 10 residues. Trimming stripped 10 bases from V and 3 bases from J, with 7 bases between. The germline V gene encodes CDR1 ENHRY and CDR2 SYGVKD. The CDR3 DNA follows: TGTGCCACCGCAAACTACGAGCAGTACTTC. Amino acids: CATANYEQYF.

The rearrangement joins TRBV19 to TRBJ2-7, with a tentative D call TRBD2 (7 bases). CDR3 length: 13 residues. V was clipped by 7 bases and J by 4 bases, with 14 bases between them. Germline V lookup: CDR1 LNHDA, CDR2 SQIVND (reference sequence). In nucleotides, the CDR3 is TGTGCCAGTATCGGGGGGCCCCCATACGAGCAGTACTTC. Protein product: CASIGGPPYEQYF.

Concerning this clone: This CDR3 is also generated by other DNA sequences in the sample. V is TRBV28 and J is TRBJ1-1; D gene uncertain. Germline CDR1 is MDHEN and CDR2 is SYDVKM. This CDR3 has 11 amino acids. V lost 6 bases, J lost 5 bases, and 7 bases lay in between. As DNA, the CDR3 is TGTGCCAGCAGCTGGGGTACTGAAGCTTTCTTT. Its translation is CASSWGTEAFF.

As to this clone: The identical CDR3 is also encoded by other nucleotide sequences in the sample. The V gene is TRBV28, the J gene TRBJ2-7; D tentatively reads TRBD1 or TRBD2 (5 bases each). V was shortened by 3 bases and J by 1 base, with 10 bases between the two germline ends. From germline, CDR1 is MDHEN and CDR2 SYDVKM. The CDR3 contains 14 residues. The CDR3 DNA follows: TGTGCCAGCAGTTTGAGGGGCAGGTCCTACGAGCAGTACTTC. As protein: CASSLRGRSYEQYF.

This rearrangement joins TRBV10-3 to TRBJ2-1; the D gene is possibly TRBD1 (7 bases). Germline CDR1 reads ENHRY; CDR2 reads SYGVKD. The CDR3 has 16 residues. Trimming left V 6 bases short and J 0 bases short, with 15 bases between. The CDR3 here is CAISRGEASSYNEQFF. CDR3 bases: TGTGCCATCAGCAGGGGGGAGGCGAGCTCCTACAATGAGCAGTTCTTC.

For the CDR3, the DNA is TGTGCCAGCAGCTTAAATCACCCGGACAGGGAGTACACCGGGGAGCTGTTTTTT. This encodes CASSLNHPDREYTGELFF. The chain links TRBV7-3 to TRBJ2-2, with 8 bases matching TRBD1. From germline, CDR1 is SGHTA and CDR2 FQGTGA. Germline trimming cut 1 base from V and 3 bases from J; bases unmatched to any gene: 10. This CDR3 is built from 18 residues.

The chain employs TRBV29-1 and TRBJ1-2; D call uncertain. The CDR3 is made up of 12 amino acids. V was trimmed by 3 bases and J by 4 bases, leaving 9 bases between them. The V gene's germline CDR1 is SQVTM and CDR2 ANQGSEA. The CDR3 region has the DNA TGCAGCGTTGAGAGGGTGGGCTATGGCTACACCTTC. This translates into CSVERVGYGYTF.

The chain links TRBV5-6 to TRBJ2-5, with 8 bases aligning to TRBD1. Per the germline V gene, CDR1 is SGHDT and CDR2 is YYEEEE. The junction had 16 bases not matched to a gene; V was cut back by 7 bases and J by 5 bases. The length of the CDR3 is 16 residues. CDR3 sequence: CASSEGGQAARETQYF. In DNA form, the CDR3 reads TGTGCCAGCTCCGAGGGGGGACAGGCTGCTCGGGAGACCCAGTACTTC.

This CDR3 is CASSLPNTYEQYF. CDR3 bases: TGTGCCAGCAGCCTTCCTAATACCTACGAGCAGTACTTC. V is TRBV5-4 and J is TRBJ2-7; D call uncertain. The CDR3 totals 13 residues. Trimming shortened V by 4 bases and J by 2 bases, and 10 bases separated the two germline ends. Germline values: CDR1 SGHNT, CDR2 YYREEE (reference sequence).

Points on this clone: The same CDR3 arises from other DNA sequences in this sample as well. V usage is TRBV19 and J usage is TRBJ1-2, with D unclear. The CDR3 has 15 residues. Trimming stripped 0 bases from V and 0 bases from J, with 8 bases between. Germline-derived CDR1 and CDR2 are LNHDA and SQIVND (reference sequence). The DNA of the CDR3 is TGTGCCAGTAGTATAGACCTTGAAGCTAACTATGGCTACACCTTC. Amino acid sequence: CASSIDLEANYGYTF. Filled out from reference TRBV19 and TRBJ1-2, the complete variable domain reads DGGITQSPKYLFRKEGQNVTLSCEQNLNHDAMYWYRQDPGQGLRLIYYSQIVNDFQKGDIAEGYSVSREKKESFPLTVTSAQKNPTAFYLCASSIDLEANYGYTFGSGTRLTVV.

The chain combines TRBV7-9 with TRBJ2-7; D is unclear. The CDR3 is 12 amino acids. V gave up 4 bases and J gave up 5 bases, with 9 bases separating them. Germline CDR1 and CDR2: SEHNR and FQNEAQ (reference sequence). CDR3 nucleotide sequence: TGTGCCAGCAGCTACCCGGACGACGAGCAGTACTTC. Protein sequence: CASSYPDDEQYF.

The chain couples TRBV9 to TRBJ2-1; D is unclear. Trimming took 0 bases from V and 0 from J, leaving 13 bases between them. The CDR3 consists of 17 residues. Germline-derived CDR1 and CDR2 are SGDLS and YYNGEE. The CDR3 loop is CASSVDSKSSSYNEQFF. The CDR3 DNA is TGTGCCAGCAGCGTAGATAGCAAGAGTAGCTCCTACAATGAGCAGTTCTTC.

This rearrangement joins TRBV7-9 to TRBJ2-7, with 9 bases that match TRBD1. With V trimmed by 5 bases and J by 7 bases, 9 bases remained unmatched. Germline V CDR1 and CDR2: SEHNR, FQNEAQ (reference sequence). This CDR3 contains 14 residues. The CDR3 region is CASSIGTGSEEQYF. As DNA, the CDR3 is TGTGCCAGCAGCATAGGGACAGGGTCGGAGGAGCAGTACTTC.

This chain uses TRBV10-1 with TRBJ2-1; no clear D. V was trimmed by 2 bases and J by 0 bases, leaving 8 bases between them. The CDR3 has 15 residues. Germline CDR1 is WNHNN and CDR2 is SYGVQD (reference sequence). The CDR3 protein is CASSEAASSYNEQFF. CDR3 DNA: TGCGCCAGCAGTGAGGCGGCTAGCTCCTACAATGAGCAGTTCTTC.

A word on this clone: Distinct nucleotide sequences in the sample also encode this CDR3. This chain uses TRBV7-6 with TRBJ2-7, with 8 bases aligning to TRBD2. CDR1 is SGHVS and CDR2 is FNYEAQ in the germline V gene. This CDR3 region has 11 residues. Germline trimming cut 5 bases from V and 6 bases from J; bases unmatched to any gene: 0. CDR3 sequence (DNA): TGTGCCAGCAGCAGCGGGAGCGAGCAGTACTTC. It encodes CASSSGSEQYF.

The chain uses TRBV19 and TRBJ2-7; D unresolved. This CDR3 is built from 15 residues. Germline V gene sequence: CDR1 LNHDA, CDR2 SQIVND (reference sequence). The V end lost 5 bases, the J end lost 0 bases, and 14 bases lay between the germline ends. In nucleotides, the CDR3 is TGTGCCAGTAGTCTTTTGTCGGAGAGCTCCTACGAGCAGTACTTC. Protein sequence: CASSLLSESSYEQYF.

Notes on this clone: Distinct nucleotide sequences in the sample also encode this CDR3. The chain joins TRBV27 to TRBJ2-3; TRBD1 is a possible D gene (5 bases). This CDR3 is 12 amino acids long. The V and J ends lost 5 bases and 4 bases respectively, with 7 bases between them. Germline assignment: CDR1 MNHEY and CDR2 SMNVEV (reference sequence). CDR3 coding DNA: TGTGCCAGCAGTAGCAGGGCAGATACGCAGTATTTT. This sequence encodes CASSSRADTQYF.

CDR3 DNA sequence: TGTGCCAGCAACACCGGGGGACAGAAACAAAAGGACTATGGCTACACCTTC. Translating it yields CASNTGGQKQKDYGYTF. This chain links TRBV7-9 with TRBJ1-2, with 7 bases aligning to TRBD1. V lost 7 bases and J lost 3; bases outside the gene matches: 17. The CDR3 spans 17 residues. Germline V gene sequence: CDR1 SEHNR, CDR2 FQNEAQ (reference sequence).

This clone was found a few times. The chain employs TRBV9 and TRBJ1-1, with a possible D match to TRBD1 (5 bases). Germline V gene sequence: CDR1 SGDLS, CDR2 YYNGEE. V lost 1 base and J lost 6, with 13 bases in between. The CDR3 length is 14 residues. This CDR3 reads CASSVSRWGPEAFF. The CDR3 DNA reads TGTGCCAGCAGCGTATCTCGATGGGGACCTGAAGCTTTCTTT.

The gene calls are TRBV27 and TRBJ2-4, with D possibly being TRBD1 or TRBD2 (5 bases each). Per germline, CDR1 MNHEY and CDR2 SMNVEV (reference sequence). The CDR3 extends over 13 amino acids. V dropped 6 bases and J dropped 6 bases, with 12 bases sitting between them. Here the CDR3 reads CASSGTNGNIQYF. The CDR3 nucleotides are TGTGCCAGCAGCGGGACGAACGGAAACATTCAGTACTTC.